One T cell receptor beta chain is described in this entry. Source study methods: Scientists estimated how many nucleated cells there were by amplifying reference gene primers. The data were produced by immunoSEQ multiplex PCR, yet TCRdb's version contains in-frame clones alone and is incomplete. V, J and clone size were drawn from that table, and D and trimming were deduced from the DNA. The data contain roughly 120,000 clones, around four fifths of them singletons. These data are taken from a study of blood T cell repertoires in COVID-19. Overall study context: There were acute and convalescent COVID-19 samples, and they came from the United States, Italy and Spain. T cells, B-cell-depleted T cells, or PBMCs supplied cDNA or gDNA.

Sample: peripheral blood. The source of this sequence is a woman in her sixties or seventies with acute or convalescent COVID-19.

CDR3 bases: TGTGCCAGCAGCGTACCCACGGCCGGGACAGGGAAGGGGATGAACACTGAAGCTTTCTTT. This translates into CASSVPTAGTGKGMNTEAFF. The chain carries TRBV9 and TRBJ1-1, with 9 bases lining up with TRBD1. Germline CDR1 reads SGDLS; CDR2 reads YYNGEE. The CDR3 consists of 20 residues. V shed 1 base, J shed 0 bases, and the junction held 16 bases outside the gene matches.